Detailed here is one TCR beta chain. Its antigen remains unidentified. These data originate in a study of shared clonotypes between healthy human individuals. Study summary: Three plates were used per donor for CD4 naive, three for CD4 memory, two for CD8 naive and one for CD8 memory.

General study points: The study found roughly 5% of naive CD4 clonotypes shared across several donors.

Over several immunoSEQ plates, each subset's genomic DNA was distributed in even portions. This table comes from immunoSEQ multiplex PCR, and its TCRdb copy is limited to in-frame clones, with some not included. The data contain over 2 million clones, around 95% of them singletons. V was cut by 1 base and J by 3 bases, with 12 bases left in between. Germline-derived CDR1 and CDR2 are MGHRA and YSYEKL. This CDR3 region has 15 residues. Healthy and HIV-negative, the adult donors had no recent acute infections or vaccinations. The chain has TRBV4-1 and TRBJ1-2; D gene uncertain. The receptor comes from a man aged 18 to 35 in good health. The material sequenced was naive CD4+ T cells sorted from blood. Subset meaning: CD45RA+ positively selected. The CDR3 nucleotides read TGCGCCAGCAGCCAAGTCAATGCAGGCCACTATGGCTACACCTTC. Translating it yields CASSQVNAGHYGYTF.